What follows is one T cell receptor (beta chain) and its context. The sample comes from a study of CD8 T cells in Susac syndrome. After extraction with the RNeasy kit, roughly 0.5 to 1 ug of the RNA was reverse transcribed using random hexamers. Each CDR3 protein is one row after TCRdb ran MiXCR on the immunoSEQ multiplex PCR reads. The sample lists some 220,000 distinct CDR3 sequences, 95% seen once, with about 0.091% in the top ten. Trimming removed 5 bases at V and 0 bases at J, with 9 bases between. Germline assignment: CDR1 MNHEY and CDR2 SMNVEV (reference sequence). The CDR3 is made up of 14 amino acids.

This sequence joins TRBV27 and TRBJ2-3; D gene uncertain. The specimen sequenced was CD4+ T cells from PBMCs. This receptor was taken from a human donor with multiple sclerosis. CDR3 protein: CASSLHLSTDTQYF. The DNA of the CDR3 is TGTGCCAGCAGTCTCCACCTAAGCACAGATACGCAGTATTTT.